The 5 T cell receptor beta chains listed next were all sequenced from one sample in a study of shared clonotypes between healthy human individuals (dated by TCRdb to 2020 to 2021). The library was generated by the immunoSEQ multiplex PCR assay. In TCRdb, the immuneACCESS table is reduced to in-frame sequences with V and J assigned. These tables do not hold every clone; where another copy was compared, an unresolved V gene accounts for under half, and the others remain unexplained. Present in this sample are 2.3 million or so clones, more than 85% of which were seen just once. Around 0.4% of the sample belongs to the ten largest clones. Source material: naive CD4+ T cells from PBMCs. The sample's cell subset or site label is to be understood as: CD45RA+ positively selected. Receptor source: a man aged 18 to 35 in good health. Some clones in this sample may be carry-over from other donors' samples.

The V call is TRBV7-7, the J call TRBJ2-3; no firm D call. The CDR3 totals 15 residues. Germline CDR1 is SSHAT and CDR2 is FNYEAQ (reference sequence). V lost 2 bases, J lost 0 bases, and 9 bases lay in between. The CDR3 DNA follows: TGTGCCAGCAGCTTAATGTCGGCTAGCACAGATACGCAGTATTTT. It is translated as CASSLMSASTDTQYF.

The rearrangement joins TRBV27 to TRBJ2-3; 7 bases agree with TRBD1. The CDR3 length is 16 residues. Per the germline V gene, CDR1 is MNHEY and CDR2 is SMNVEV (reference sequence). J gave up 2 bases and V 6 bases, and 11 bases lay outside the gene matches. Here the CDR3 DNA reads TGTGCCAGCAGCTCTCAGAGACAGGGCCCCACAGATACGCAGTATTTT. Residues: CASSSQRQGPTDTQYF.

About this clone itself: The same CDR3 also results from other DNA sequences found in this sample. The chain employs TRBV7-3 and TRBJ2-7; TRBD1 matches 7 bases. The V segment lost 5 bases and the J segment 0 bases; nucleotides outside the gene matches: 7. The CDR3 sequence is 15 residues long. The germline gives CDR1 SGHTA, CDR2 FQGTGA. CDR3 loop: CASSPGGPSSYEQYF. The CDR3 DNA is TGTGCCAGCAGCCCAGGGGGTCCGAGCTCCTACGAGCAGTACTTC.

CDR3 protein: CASSTGPSGTQETQYF. CDR3 nucleotides: TGTGCCAGCAGCACGGGCCCTAGCGGGACCCAAGAGACCCAGTACTTC. The V and J genes are TRBV5-4 and TRBJ2-5; 9 bases are a match to TRBD2. The ends lost 4 bases at V and 1 base at J; junction bases unmatched: 8. CDR1 is SGHNT and CDR2 is YYREEE in the germline V gene (reference sequence). The CDR3 totals 16 residues.

This clone was seen a single time. The CDR3 sequence: CASGRDRGPTGELFF. CDR3 sequence (DNA): TGTGCCAGCGGGCGGGACAGGGGGCCTACAGGGGAGCTGTTTTTT. The genes are TRBV6-1 and TRBJ2-2; TRBD1 matches 12 bases. The CDR3 loop spans 15 amino acids. Germline loops: CDR1 MNHNS, CDR2 SASEGT. Germline trimming cut 8 bases from V and 8 bases from J; bases unmatched to any gene: 9.